A single sample is the source of the 17 T cell receptor beta chains below, sequenced in a study of CD8 T cells in ankylosing spondylitis. TCRdb analysed the 5' RACE reads with MiXCR anew, one entry per CDR3 protein. The table has approximately 300,000 distinct CDR3 sequences, approximately 20% seen once. Input material: blood, either unsorted or a sorted T cell fraction (not recorded which). These receptors all come from a male donor with ankylosing spondylitis or in good health (not recorded which).

The chain combines TRBV5-1 with TRBJ1-4; D is perhaps TRBD1 (5 bases). V was pared by 2 bases and J by 5 bases, with 13 bases between. The CDR3 length is 15 residues. Germline CDR1 is SGHRS and CDR2 is YFSETQ. CDR3 coding DNA: TGCGCCAGCAGCTTTGGGGTCCAGGGCAATGAAAAACTGTTTTTT. Protein: CASSFGVQGNEKLFF.

The V and J genes are TRBV10-3 and TRBJ2-5; 8 nucleotides align to TRBD2. Trimming cost V 3 bases and J 5 bases; bases outside gene matches: 5. Germline CDR1 ENHRY, CDR2 SYGVKD. This CDR3 has 14 amino acids. CDR3 sequence reads: CAISELGGRETQYF. The CDR3 DNA sequence: TGTGCCATCAGTGAACTGGGCGGGAGGGAGACCCAGTACTTC.

V is TRBV7-9 and J is TRBJ2-1; 9 bases align to TRBD2. Trimming removed 5 bases from V and 4 bases from J; junction bases left unmatched: 6. The germline CDR1 and CDR2 sequences are SEHNR and FQNEAQ (reference sequence). This CDR3 has 15 residues. The CDR3 region is CASSTLAGHYNEQFF. CDR3 sequence (DNA): TGTGCCAGCAGCACCCTAGCGGGGCATTACAATGAGCAGTTCTTC.

In its sample, this clonotype was seen once. This CDR3 is CASSELAGMQETQYF. The CDR3, as DNA: TGTGCCAGCAGTGAACTAGCGGGGATGCAAGAGACCCAGTACTTC. The chain employs TRBV2 and TRBJ2-5; 9 nucleotides agree with TRBD2. CDR3 length: 15 residues. The V gene's germline CDR1 is SNHLY and CDR2 FYNNEI. V gave up 2 bases and J gave up 2 bases; unmatched junction bases: 3.

The chain couples TRBV12-3 or TRBV12-4 to TRBJ1-5; D may be TRBD1 (6 bases). With 3 bases removed from V and 0 bases from J, the gap between germline ends came to 15 bases. CDR3 length equals 17 residues. CDR3 sequence: CASSFWGGRDSNQPQHF. In DNA form, the CDR3 reads TGTGCCAGCAGTTTTTGGGGGGGGCGAGATAGCAATCAGCCCCAGCATTTT.

This clonotype came up a few times. This CDR3 is CSAGFGADEQYV. In nucleotides, the CDR3 is TGCAGTGCTGGGTTCGGGGCGGACGAGCAGTACGTC. The chain couples TRBV20-1 to TRBJ2-7; D possibly matches TRBD1 or TRBD2 (5 bases each). From germline, CDR1 is DFQATT and CDR2 SNEGSKA (reference sequence). CDR3 size: 12 residues. Trimming left V 5 bases short and J 5 bases short, with 13 bases between.

This clonotype was seen a handful of times. The rearrangement joins TRBV5-5 to TRBJ2-2, with D unclear. V was trimmed by 2 bases and J by 7 bases, leaving 9 bases between them. Per germline, CDR1 SGHKS and CDR2 YYEKEE (reference sequence). The CDR3 runs to 13 residues. The CDR3 nucleotides are TGTGCCAGCAGCTTCCTCTCCGTCGGGGAGCTGTTTTTT. It translates to CASSFLSVGELFF.

This sequence joins TRBV10-3 and TRBJ1-1; D uncertain. The V gene's germline CDR1 is ENHRY and CDR2 SYGVKD. Trimming cost V 3 bases and J 6 bases, with 17 bases left between them. The CDR3 covers 15 residues. Written as DNA, the CDR3 is TGTGCCATCAGTGACCTCGGAGTGGGTGTCTCTGAAGCTTTCTTT. Translated: CAISDLGVGVSEAFF.

The sample holds a few counts of this clonotype. For the CDR3, the DNA is TGTGCCAGCAGCCAAGGGGGGCGAAGGGGCACAGATACGCAGTATTTT. Protein: CASSQGGRRGTDTQYF. The V gene is TRBV14, the J gene TRBJ2-3; a weak D match, TRBD1 (6 bases). The CDR3 is 16 residues long. Germline lookup yields CDR1 SGHDN and CDR2 FVKESK. Trimming pared 1 base from V and 1 base from J, leaving 12 bases between. Complete variable domain (other parts from reference TRBV14 and TRBJ2-3): EAGVTQFPSHSVIEKGQTVTLRCDPISGHDNLYWYRRVMGKEIKFLLHFVKESKQDESGMPNNRFLAERTGGTYSTLKVQPAELEDSGVYFCASSQGGRRGTDTQYFGPGTRLTVL.

Concerning this clonotype itself: A clone one base away is much larger, so this may be a read error. This chain uses TRBV5-1 with TRBJ1-4, with D possibly matching TRBD1 (5 bases). The germline gives CDR1 SGHRS, CDR2 YFSETQ. The CDR3 is 14 amino acids. In DNA, the CDR3 is TGCGCCAGCAGCTTGACCAGGGTGGATGAAACACTGTTTTTT. As protein: CASSLTRVDETLFF.

This clonotype was recorded a few times. This chain joins TRBV20-1 and TRBJ2-7; TRBD1 agrees at 9 bases. J lost 7 bases, V lost 1 base, and 11 bases had no gene match. CDR1 is DFQATT, CDR2 SNEGSKA, per germline (reference sequence). The CDR3 totals 15 residues. In nucleotides, the CDR3 is TGCAGTGCTAGAGCGCACACGGGACAGGGATCAGAGCAGTACGTC. It codes for CSARAHTGQGSEQYV.

The rearrangement links TRBV12-3 or TRBV12-4 to TRBJ1-6; D possibly corresponds to TRBD1 (6 bases). CDR3 length: 17 residues. V was cut by 1 base and J by 8 bases, with 18 bases left in between. Here the CDR3 reads CASSLVVGHPGDSPLHF. The CDR3 bases are TGTGCCAGCAGTTTAGTTGTGGGACACCCGGGAGATTCACCCCTCCACTTT.

This clonotype occurred a few times. The J gene is TRBJ1-2, the V gene TRBV14, with 7 bases matching TRBD1. Germline CDR1 and CDR2: SGHDN and FVKESK. V shed 0 bases, J shed 5 bases, and the junction held 3 bases outside the gene matches. CDR3 length equals 14 residues. DNA of the CDR3: TGTGCCAGCAGCCAAGATGGGACAGTTTATGGCTACACCTTC. Its protein product is CASSQDGTVYGYTF. The variable domain in full, with the rest retrieved from reference TRBV14 and TRBJ1-2, is EAGVTQFPSHSVIEKGQTVTLRCDPISGHDNLYWYRRVMGKEIKFLLHFVKESKQDESGMPNNRFLAERTGGTYSTLKVQPAELEDSGVYFCASSQDGTVYGYTFGSGTRLTVV.

The chain combines TRBV12-3 or TRBV12-4 with TRBJ1-2; 8 bases map to TRBD1. There are 16 residues in the CDR3. V shed 6 bases, J shed 1 base, and the junction held 10 bases outside the gene matches. DNA for the CDR3: TGTGCCAGCAGCCTGGAGGGGACAGGAGATAACTATGGCTACACCTTC. Its translation: CASSLEGTGDNYGYTF.

This clonotype was detected ten times or more. The gene calls are TRBV6-5 and TRBJ2-1, with 12 nucleotides matching TRBD2. CDR1 is MNHEY and CDR2 is SVGAGI in the germline V gene. V lost 8 bases and J lost 13; bases outside the gene matches: 6. The CDR3 sequence is 12 residues long. CDR3 amino acids: CASRGLAGIQFF. For the CDR3, the DNA is TGTGCCAGCCGGGGACTAGCGGGTATCCAGTTCTTC.

The V and J genes are TRBV5-1 and TRBJ1-1; 8 positions match TRBD1. The trim removed 0 bases at V and 3 bases at J, leaving 4 bases unmatched. The germline V gene has CDR1 SGHRS and CDR2 YFSETQ. The CDR3 is 15 amino acids. Written as DNA, the CDR3 is TGCGCCAGCAGCTTGGGTCGGACAGGGTACACTGAAGCTTTCTTT. Amino acids: CASSLGRTGYTEAFF.

This clonotype was seen a handful of times. V and J are TRBV5-1 and TRBJ2-5; either TRBD1 or TRBD2 may fit D (5 bases each). CDR1 SGHRS and CDR2 YFSETQ come from the germline V gene. With 0 bases removed from V and 3 bases from J, the gap between germline ends came to 15 bases. The CDR3 loop spans 16 amino acids. The CDR3 nucleotides read TGCGCCAGCAGCTTGGGAGCTCGGGGCGCTGAAGAGACCCAGTACTTC. Translation gives CASSLGARGAEETQYF.